The T cell receptor (beta chain) under discussion was sequenced for a study of regulatory T cells in long-lasting Graves disease. Turning to the study itself: Antithyroid drugs had been given to newly diagnosed Graves' patients for under 3 months.

This clonotype was recorded a few times. Its specificity is unknown. Arm-PCR of CDR3 regions with iRepertoire HTBI primers generated TCR beta libraries. TCRdb re-derived calls from the multiplex PCR reads in MiXCR, one entry per CDR3 protein. The table shows about 560,000 distinct CDR3 sequences, with around 15% occurring only once. Germline values: CDR1 LGHNT, CDR2 FRNRAP. The CDR3 is 17 residues long. V gave up 1 base and J gave up 2 bases, with 16 bases separating them. The sample's time point: newly diagnosed GD, antithyroid drugs for less than 3 months. Preparation of the TCR library used RNA extracted from PBMCs. Into tubes containing EDTA, approximately 9.4 milliliters of peripheral blood were drawn. Study conclusions and caveats: Favored gene segments in persistent disease were TRBV28, TRBJ1-2 and TRBJ2-5.

The same data also contributed to another study, on T cells in Graves' hyperthyroidism and ophthalmopathy. That study reports: RT-PCR in the first round (using the HTBI primer set) targeted the TCR CDR3.

This clonotype was obtained from a man aged 18 to 29 with Graves disease. The gene calls are TRBV12-5 and TRBJ2-3, with TRBD2 as a possible D gene (6 bases). The material sequenced was peripheral blood mononuclear cells (PBMCs), taken at new diagnosis, from a patient treated with antithyroid drugs. CDR3 DNA sequence: TGTGCTAGTGGTTTGGGCCTGTTAGCGGAGAACACAGATACGCAGTATTTT. It yields the protein CASGLGLLAENTDTQYF.